The present entry profiles one T cell receptor beta chain with its context. Its antigen is undetermined. This sample is part of a study of CD8 T cells in Susac syndrome. The study, taken as a whole, reports: The authors acknowledged that the study's TCR sequencing and HLA analysis involved relatively few individuals.

Sequencing of TCR beta, carried out with a high-throughput approach, was applied to CD8+ and CD4+ T cells from the blood. Negative isolation yielded the CD8+ and CD4+ T cells, while FACS enriched the TEMRA cells. The J segment lost 5 bases and the V segment lost 7 bases, leaving 10 bases of the junction unmatched. CDR1 is MNHEY, CDR2 SVGAGI, per germline. The CDR3 is 14 amino acids. Reverse transcription used about 0.45 to 1 ug RNA and random hexamers. Amplification of TCR beta CDR3 across 54 Vbeta and 13 Jbeta was performed with immunoSEQ multiplex PCR. TCRdb used MiXCR to reprocess the immunoSEQ multiplex PCR reads, holding one entry per CDR3 protein. The sample has roughly 180,000 distinct CDR3 sequences, about 94% seen once.

Sequencing used CD4+ T cells from PBMCs. The receptor was isolated from a human donor in good health. J is TRBJ2-5 and V is TRBV6-5, with 7 nucleotides matching TRBD1. This CDR3 is CASNPTGLGETQYF. The CDR3 region has the DNA TGTGCCAGCAATCCGACAGGGCTCGGGGAGACCCAGTACTTC.